This TCR beta chain is from a study of blood T cell repertoires in COVID-19. Trimming took off 8 bases at V and 7 bases at J, with 17 bases between the two ends. CDR3 size: 13 residues. Per germline, CDR1 ENHRY and CDR2 SYGVKD. This table comes from immunoSEQ multiplex PCR, and its TCRdb copy is limited to in-frame clones, with some not included. The sample comprises nearly 200,000 clones, almost 85% of which are singletons, and around 5.5% rests with the top ten. This clonotype was obtained from a woman aged 70-85 years with active or convalescent COVID-19. Input material: peripheral blood. The chain uses TRBV10-3 and TRBJ1-1; tentative D call: TRBD1 (5 bases). Here the CDR3 reads CAIWTLSEIEAFF. CDR3 coding DNA: TGTGCCATCTGGACATTATCTGAAATTGAAGCTTTCTTT.